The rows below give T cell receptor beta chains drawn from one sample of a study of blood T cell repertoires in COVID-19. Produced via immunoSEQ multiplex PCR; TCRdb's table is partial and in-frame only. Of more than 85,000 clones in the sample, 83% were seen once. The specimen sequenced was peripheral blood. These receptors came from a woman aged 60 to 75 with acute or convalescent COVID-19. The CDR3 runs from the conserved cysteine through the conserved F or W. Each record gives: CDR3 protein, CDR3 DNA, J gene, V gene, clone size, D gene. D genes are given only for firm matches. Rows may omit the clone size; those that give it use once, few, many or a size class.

CASRIEAGSYEQYF	TGTGCCAGCAGAATAGAAGCGGGATCCTACGAGCAGTACTTC	TRBJ2-7	TRBV6-5	-	TRBD2
CSVVYREGGKLFF	TGCAGCGTTGTATACCGGGAGGGCGGAAAACTGTTTTTT	TRBJ1-4	TRBV29-1	-	-
CASSFSTVAWQFF	TGTGCCAGCAGCTTTAGCACCGTAGCTTGGCAGTTCTTC	TRBJ2-1	TRBV7-9	-	-
CASSDPGTSLTYEQYF	TGTGCCAGTAGTGACCCCGGGACTAGCTTAACCTACGAGCAGTACTTC	TRBJ2-7	TRBV19	-	TRBD2
CASSLAGPTYNEQFF	TGTGCCAGCAGTCTAGCGGGACCAACTTACAATGAGCAGTTCTTC	TRBJ2-1	TRBV5-5	-	TRBD2
CASSSGGFQVNQPQHF	TGTGCCAGTAGTAGCGGGGGGTTCCAGGTCAATCAGCCCCAGCATTTT	TRBJ1-5	TRBV19	-	-
CASSLGHGYTF	TGTGCCAGCAGCTTGGGGCACGGCTACACCTTC	TRBJ1-2	TRBV11-1	-	-
CAISALGDSGSTGNTIYF	TGTGCCATCAGCGCCCTGGGGGACAGCGGATCTACTGGAAACACCATATATTTT	TRBJ1-3	TRBV10-3	few	TRBD1
CATSVLIEETQYF	TGTGCCACCAGTGTGTTGATAGAAGAGACCCAGTACTTC	TRBJ2-5	TRBV24-1	-	-
CASSPVQLNTEAFF	TGTGCCAGCTCACCAGTACAGCTGAACACTGAAGCTTTCTTT	TRBJ1-1	TRBV18	-	-
CAWSQDRGTEAFF	TGTGCCTGGAGTCAGGACAGGGGCACTGAAGCTTTCTTT	TRBJ1-1	TRBV30	-	TRBD1
CASSQDKLDGYTF	TGCGCCAGCAGCCAAGACAAGCTTGATGGCTACACCTTC	TRBJ1-2	TRBV4-3	-	-
CASTLVPGDPYEQYF	TGTGCCAGCACCTTGGTCCCGGGGGACCCCTACGAGCAGTACTTC	TRBJ2-7	TRBV5-5	-	-
CASSETTVLSGGYTF	TGCGCCAGCAGCGAGACGACCGTACTCTCGGGTGGCTACACCTTC	TRBJ1-2	TRBV5-1	-	-
CASSPGLADTDTQYF	TGTGCCAGCAGCCCCGGACTAGCGGACACAGATACGCAGTATTTT	TRBJ2-3	TRBV3-1/TRBV3-2	-	TRBD2
CASSLGGGGPQHF	TGTGCCAGCAGCTTGGGCGGGGGGGGGCCCCAGCATTTT	TRBJ1-5	TRBV5-6	-	-
CALPLTGINEKLFF	TGTGCCTTACCACTGACAGGGATTAATGAAAAACTGTTTTTT	TRBJ1-4	TRBV30	-	TRBD1
CASSTTGAVTGELFF	TGTGCCAGCTCAACCACAGGGGCCGTCACCGGGGAGCTGTTTTTT	TRBJ2-2	TRBV18	-	TRBD1
CASSLGTSVQETQYF	TGTGCTAGCAGCTTGGGGACTAGCGTACAAGAGACCCAGTACTTC	TRBJ2-5	TRBV7-7	-	TRBD2
CAWSVRGHSVQPQHF	TGTGCCTGGAGTGTACGGGGACATTCGGTACAGCCCCAGCATTTT	TRBJ1-5	TRBV30	-	-
CAISDRGLAGVYEQFF	TGTGCCATCAGTGACCGGGGACTAGCGGGAGTGTATGAGCAGTTCTTC	TRBJ2-1	TRBV10-3	-	TRBD2
CASSRGLALNTDTQYF	TGTGCCAGCAGTCGTGGACTAGCCCTCAACACAGATACGCAGTATTTT	TRBJ2-3	TRBV6-2/TRBV6-3	-	TRBD2
CASSLTALAGETQYF	TGTGCCAGCAGCTTAACGGCGTTGGCGGGAGAGACCCAGTACTTC	TRBJ2-5	TRBV7-3	-	-
CASRGLAGADTQYF	TGTGCCAGCAGGGGACTAGCGGGGGCAGATACGCAGTATTTT	TRBJ2-3	TRBV6-5	-	TRBD2
CAWEDGHRETQYF	TGTGCCTGGGAGGATGGACATCGAGAGACCCAGTACTTC	TRBJ2-5	TRBV30	-	-
CASSLATGSGETQYF	TGCGCCAGCAGCTTGGCCACGGGTTCCGGGGAGACCCAGTACTTC	TRBJ2-5	TRBV5-1	-	-
CSGGPRAREQFF	TGCAGCGGCGGACCCAGGGCACGGGAGCAGTTCTTC	TRBJ2-1	TRBV29-1	-	-
CASSLIQGSGYGYTF	TGTGCCAGCAGTTTAATCCAGGGATCTGGCTATGGCTACACCTTC	TRBJ1-2	TRBV2	-	-
CASSLRTGVINGYTF	TGTGCCAGCAGCTTACGGACAGGGGTAATTAATGGCTACACCTTC	TRBJ1-2	TRBV7-9	-	TRBD1
CASSSSGGRNNEQFF	TGTGCTAGCAGCTCAAGCGGGGGGCGAAACAATGAGCAGTTCTTC	TRBJ2-1	TRBV7-7	-	TRBD2
CASSSPTGLQEKLFF	TGTGCCAGCAGTTCACCAACAGGGTTACAGGAAAAACTGTTTTTT	TRBJ1-4	TRBV28	-	-
CASSLSIGRVASEQFF	TGTGCCAGCAGCTTAAGCATCGGCAGGGTGGCGAGTGAGCAGTTCTTC	TRBJ2-1	TRBV7-3	-	-
CASSYFRDRGYEQYF	TGTGCCAGCAGTTACTTCCGGGACAGGGGTTACGAGCAGTACTTC	TRBJ2-7	TRBV6-5	-	TRBD1
CASRVPLRQGAYQPQHF	TGTGCCAGCAGGGTCCCCCTCCGACAGGGGGCATATCAGCCCCAGCATTTT	TRBJ1-5	TRBV28	-	TRBD1
CASSSKWQGGFFSSYNEQFF	TGTGCCAGCAGCTCGAAATGGCAGGGCGGCTTTTTTTCGTCCTACAATGAGCAGTTCTTC	TRBJ2-1	TRBV13	-	-
CASSTRDSYYGYTF	TGTGCCAGTAGTACCCGGGACAGCTACTATGGCTACACCTTC	TRBJ1-2	TRBV19	-	TRBD1
CAWSDGNRGTYEQYF	TGTGCCTGGAGTGACGGTAACAGGGGGACCTACGAGCAGTACTTC	TRBJ2-7	TRBV30	-	TRBD1
CASTKQGLDFGEQFF	TGTGCCAGTACCAAACAGGGCTTGGATTTTGGTGAGCAGTTCTTC	TRBJ2-1	TRBV19	few	-
CASAWGDSNQPQHF	TGTGCTAGCGCGTGGGGGGATAGCAATCAGCCCCAGCATTTT	TRBJ1-5	TRBV12-5	-	-
CASSVDRPSGNTIYF	TGTGCCAGCAGTGTAGACAGGCCCTCTGGAAACACCATATATTTT	TRBJ1-3	TRBV28	-	-
CASSPPEGMHYGYTF	TGTGCCAGCAGTCCCCCCGAGGGAATGCACTATGGCTACACCTTC	TRBJ1-2	TRBV28	-	-
CASSQEPASGDYNEQFF	TGCGCCAGCAGCCAAGAGCCGGCTAGCGGAGACTACAATGAGCAGTTCTTC	TRBJ2-1	TRBV4-1	-	TRBD2
CASSTDSPNTEAFF	TGTGCCAGCAGCACGGACAGCCCGAACACTGAAGCTTTCTTT	TRBJ1-1	TRBV7-3	-	-
CASSSAKGGDYGYTF	TGTGCCAGCAGTTCAGCCAAGGGAGGGGACTATGGCTACACCTTC	TRBJ1-2	TRBV28	-	-
CASGLASGGNNEQFF	TGTGCTAGTGGTTTGGCCAGCGGGGGAAACAATGAGCAGTTCTTC	TRBJ2-1	TRBV12-5	-	TRBD2
CASSTTHGGTNEKLFF	TGTGCCAGTAGTACGACCCACGGGGGAACTAATGAAAAACTGTTTTTT	TRBJ1-4	TRBV19	once	-
CASSYYRVNEQFF	TGTGCCAGCAGTTACTACAGGGTTAATGAGCAGTTCTTC	TRBJ2-1	TRBV6-5	-	-
CASRTQGASYEQYF	TGTGCCAGCAGAACACAGGGGGCGTCCTACGAGCAGTACTTC	TRBJ2-7	TRBV6-5	-	TRBD1